This entry is about one TCR beta chain. Other DNA sequences from this sample encode an identical CDR3 as well. The data are from a study of blood T cell repertoires in COVID-19. V dropped 0 bases and J dropped 5 bases, with 5 bases sitting between them. CDR3 length equals 13 residues. Germline values: CDR1 SGHTA, CDR2 FQGNSA. TCRdb keeps only in-frame clones here, not all; method: immunoSEQ multiplex PCR. Of approximately 300,000 clones in the sample, 70% to 90% were seen once. The sequence derives from a woman in her twenties or thirties who had recovered from COVID-19. Sequencing input: PBMCs or T cells enriched from blood (not recorded which). This chain connects TRBV7-2 to TRBJ1-5; weak D call: TRBD1 (5 bases). In nucleotides, the CDR3 is TGTGCCAGCAGCTTAGCCAGGGATCAGCCCCAGCATTTT. This codes for CASSLARDQPQHF.